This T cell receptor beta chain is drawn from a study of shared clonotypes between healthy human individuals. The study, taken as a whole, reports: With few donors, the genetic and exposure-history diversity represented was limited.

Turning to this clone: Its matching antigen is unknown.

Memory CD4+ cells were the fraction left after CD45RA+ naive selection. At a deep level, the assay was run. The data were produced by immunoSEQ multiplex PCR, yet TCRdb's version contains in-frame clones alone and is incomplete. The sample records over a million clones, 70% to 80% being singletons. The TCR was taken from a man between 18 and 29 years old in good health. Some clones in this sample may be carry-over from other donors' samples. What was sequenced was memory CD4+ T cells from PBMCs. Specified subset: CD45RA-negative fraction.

The CDR3, as DNA: TGCGCCAGCAGCTTGGCCGGGCAGGGCGGAGGCGAGCAGTACTTC. It encodes CASSLAGQGGGEQYF. The chain recombines TRBV5-1 with TRBJ2-7; D is tentatively TRBD1 or TRBD2 (5 bases each). Trimming shortened V by 0 bases and J by 6 bases, and 16 bases separated the two germline ends. Germline CDR1 reads SGHRS; CDR2 reads YFSETQ. This CDR3 spans 15 amino acids.